The rows below give T cell receptor beta chains drawn from one sample of a study of blood T cell repertoires in COVID-19. TCRdb's table, derived via immunoSEQ multiplex PCR, lists solely in-frame clones and lacks some. The sample lists 15,000 to 20,000 clones, 85% to 90% occurring once. Specimen: peripheral blood. The receptors shown here come from a man aged 70-80 years with acute or convalescent COVID-19. Both conserved end residues are part of each CDR3. Each record gives: V gene, J gene, D gene, clone size, CDR3 length, CDR3 DNA, CDR3 protein. A D gene is named only where the DNA matches it firmly. Clone size is stated in some rows and not others, as once, few, many or a class when expanded.

V gene: TRBV28; J gene: TRBJ1-5; D gene: TRBD1; clone size: -; CDR3 length: 14; CDR3 DNA: TGTGCCAGCAGTCCCCCCGGGACAGGGCCGCCCCAGCATTTT; CDR3 protein: CASSPPGTGPPQHF
V gene: TRBV5-6; J gene: TRBJ2-7; D gene: -; clone size: once; CDR3 length: 13; CDR3 DNA: TGTGCCAGCAGCTTGATTGCTACGAGCGAGCAGTACTTC; CDR3 protein: CASSLIATSEQYF
V gene: TRBV11-2; J gene: TRBJ2-2; D gene: -; clone size: -; CDR3 length: 13; CDR3 DNA: TGTGCCAGCAGCTATCATGAGGCCGGGGAGCTGTTTTTT; CDR3 protein: CASSYHEAGELFF
V gene: TRBV5-5; J gene: TRBJ1-4; D gene: -; clone size: -; CDR3 length: 14; CDR3 DNA: TGTGCCAGCAGCTTTGTCGGAGGACGGGAAAAACTGTTTTTT; CDR3 protein: CASSFVGGREKLFF
V gene: TRBV18; J gene: TRBJ2-1; D gene: -; clone size: -; CDR3 length: 15; CDR3 DNA: TGTGCCAGCTCACCACCGGAACAGGGCGGAGGTGAGCAGTTCTTC; CDR3 protein: CASSPPEQGGGEQFF
V gene: TRBV27; J gene: TRBJ2-3; D gene: TRBD2; clone size: -; CDR3 length: 13; CDR3 DNA: TGTGCCAGCAGTTGGACTAGCGGCAATACGCAGTATTTT; CDR3 protein: CASSWTSGNTQYF
V gene: TRBV19; J gene: TRBJ1-6; D gene: -; clone size: -; CDR3 length: 13; CDR3 DNA: TGTGCCAGTAACCCTGCAGCGGATTCACCCCTCCACTTT; CDR3 protein: CASNPAADSPLHF
V gene: TRBV18; J gene: TRBJ2-7; D gene: -; clone size: -; CDR3 length: 14; CDR3 DNA: TGTGCCAGCTCACACCGGGACTCAACCTACGAGCAGTACTTC; CDR3 protein: CASSHRDSTYEQYF
V gene: TRBV7-3; J gene: TRBJ2-5; D gene: -; clone size: -; CDR3 length: 14; CDR3 DNA: TGTGCCAGCAGCGCTGACTCGGCATCCGAGACCCAGTACTTC; CDR3 protein: CASSADSASETQYF
V gene: TRBV7-6; J gene: TRBJ2-2; D gene: TRBD2; clone size: -; CDR3 length: 15; CDR3 DNA: TGTGCCAGCAGCACTCCTAGCGGGAGGACCGGGGAGCTGTTTTTT; CDR3 protein: CASSTPSGRTGELFF
V gene: TRBV5-1; J gene: TRBJ2-1; D gene: -; clone size: -; CDR3 length: 15; CDR3 DNA: TGCGCCAGCAGCCGGGGGACAGATAAGGGCAATGAGCAGTTCTTC; CDR3 protein: CASSRGTDKGNEQFF
V gene: TRBV6-6; J gene: TRBJ2-3; D gene: -; clone size: -; CDR3 length: 13; CDR3 DNA: TGTGCCAGCACCAAGAGTAGCACAGATACGCAGTATTTT; CDR3 protein: CASTKSSTDTQYF
V gene: TRBV29-1; J gene: TRBJ2-7; D gene: -; clone size: once; CDR3 length: 13; CDR3 DNA: TGCAGCGTTGCCATGAGACTAGAGTTAGAGCAGTACTTC; CDR3 protein: CSVAMRLELEQYF
V gene: TRBV15; J gene: TRBJ2-3; D gene: TRBD2; clone size: -; CDR3 length: 16; CDR3 DNA: TGTGCCACCAGCAGAGGCCTAGCGGGAAGCACAGATACGCAGTATTTT; CDR3 protein: CATSRGLAGSTDTQYF
V gene: TRBV19; J gene: TRBJ2-5; D gene: -; clone size: -; CDR3 length: 14; CDR3 DNA: TGTGCCAGTAGTATTCTCGGACAGCAAGAGACCCAGTACTTC; CDR3 protein: CASSILGQQETQYF
V gene: TRBV5-1; J gene: TRBJ1-1; D gene: -; clone size: -; CDR3 length: 14; CDR3 DNA: TGCGCCAGCAGCCGAAATCCAGGGAACACTGAAGCTTTCTTT; CDR3 protein: CASSRNPGNTEAFF
V gene: TRBV7-3; J gene: TRBJ2-5; D gene: TRBD1; clone size: -; CDR3 length: 13; CDR3 DNA: TGTGCCAGCAGCCAGGGGGCCCAAGAGACCCAGTACTTC; CDR3 protein: CASSQGAQETQYF
V gene: TRBV18; J gene: TRBJ2-5; D gene: -; clone size: -; CDR3 length: 12; CDR3 DNA: TGTGCCAGCTCACCAGCAGATGAGACCCAGTACTTC; CDR3 protein: CASSPADETQYF
V gene: TRBV10-1; J gene: TRBJ1-1; D gene: TRBD1; clone size: once; CDR3 length: 13; CDR3 DNA: TGCGCCAGTAAGGGACAGGGGAACACTGAAGCTTTCTTT; CDR3 protein: CASKGQGNTEAFF
V gene: TRBV6-5; J gene: TRBJ1-6; D gene: TRBD1; clone size: once; CDR3 length: 16; CDR3 DNA: TGTGCCAGCAGTTACTCCGGGACAGTGTATAATTCACCCCTCCACTTT; CDR3 protein: CASSYSGTVYNSPLHF
V gene: TRBV3-1/TRBV3-2; J gene: TRBJ2-7; D gene: -; clone size: few; CDR3 length: 14; CDR3 DNA: TGTGCCAGCAGCCAATTCGTAGGGAGCTACGAGCAGTACTTC; CDR3 protein: CASSQFVGSYEQYF
V gene: TRBV7-9; J gene: TRBJ2-7; D gene: TRBD1; clone size: -; CDR3 length: 17; CDR3 DNA: TGTGCCAGCAGCTCCAGCTATACGACAGGGTCAACCTACGAGCAGTACTTC; CDR3 protein: CASSSSYTTGSTYEQYF
V gene: TRBV6-5; J gene: TRBJ2-5; D gene: TRBD2; clone size: -; CDR3 length: 13; CDR3 DNA: TGTGCCAGCAACGGGGGAGGGCCAGAGACCCAGTACTTC; CDR3 protein: CASNGGGPETQYF
V gene: TRBV24-1; J gene: TRBJ2-5; D gene: TRBD2; clone size: -; CDR3 length: 14; CDR3 DNA: TGTGCCACCAGTGACCCCGCTAGCGGGGAGACCCAGTACTTC; CDR3 protein: CATSDPASGETQYF
V gene: TRBV6-5; J gene: TRBJ1-6; D gene: -; clone size: few; CDR3 length: 12; CDR3 DNA: TGTGCCAGCAGTTACGGCCTCTCACCCCTCCACTTT; CDR3 protein: CASSYGLSPLHF
V gene: TRBV28; J gene: TRBJ1-6; D gene: -; clone size: once; CDR3 length: 16; CDR3 DNA: TGTGCCAGCAGTCGATCTACAGCGGGACGAGAGTCACCCCTCCACTTT; CDR3 protein: CASSRSTAGRESPLHF
V gene: TRBV28; J gene: TRBJ1-6; D gene: TRBD1; clone size: -; CDR3 length: 15; CDR3 DNA: TGTGCCACCGCGAAAACGGGACAGGGTAATTCACCCCTCCACTTT; CDR3 protein: CATAKTGQGNSPLHF
V gene: TRBV6-6; J gene: TRBJ1-2; D gene: -; clone size: -; CDR3 length: 13; CDR3 DNA: TGTGCCAGCAGTCTACGGGACTCCCGGGGCTACACCTTC; CDR3 protein: CASSLRDSRGYTF
V gene: TRBV10-3; J gene: TRBJ1-5; D gene: -; clone size: -; CDR3 length: 14; CDR3 DNA: TGTGCCATCCAGGGTGTGGGCGGCGATCAGCCCCAGCATTTT; CDR3 protein: CAIQGVGGDQPQHF
V gene: TRBV11-1; J gene: TRBJ2-5; D gene: -; clone size: -; CDR3 length: 16; CDR3 DNA: TGTGCCAGCAGCTTAGGCGCAGGAGGTTACAAAGAGACCCAGTACTTC; CDR3 protein: CASSLGAGGYKETQYF
V gene: TRBV18; J gene: TRBJ1-5; D gene: -; clone size: -; CDR3 length: 14; CDR3 DNA: TGTGCCAGCTCACCATCGCAAGAGGGTCAGCCCCAGCATTTT; CDR3 protein: CASSPSQEGQPQHF
V gene: TRBV7-2; J gene: TRBJ1-6; D gene: -; clone size: -; CDR3 length: 15; CDR3 DNA: TGTGCCAGCAGCTTAGACAGCGCTGGGAGATCACCCCTCCACTTT; CDR3 protein: CASSLDSAGRSPLHF
V gene: TRBV5-5; J gene: TRBJ2-7; D gene: TRBD1; clone size: -; CDR3 length: 14; CDR3 DNA: TGTGCCAGCAGCTGGGGGACAGGGAGGGGCGAGCAGTACTTC; CDR3 protein: CASSWGTGRGEQYF
V gene: TRBV5-5; J gene: TRBJ2-5; D gene: -; clone size: -; CDR3 length: 14; CDR3 DNA: TGTGCCAGCAGCTTCTCAGGGCTGGGAGAGACCCAGTACTTC; CDR3 protein: CASSFSGLGETQYF
V gene: TRBV2; J gene: TRBJ2-2; D gene: TRBD2; clone size: -; CDR3 length: 15; CDR3 DNA: TGTGCCAGCAGTACCGGGACTAGTCCCACCGGGGAGCTGTTTTTT; CDR3 protein: CASSTGTSPTGELFF
V gene: TRBV9; J gene: TRBJ2-7; D gene: TRBD1; clone size: -; CDR3 length: 15; CDR3 DNA: TGTGCCAGCAGCCCTTCCGGGACAGAGGGTCTACGGCAGTACTTC; CDR3 protein: CASSPSGTEGLRQYF
V gene: TRBV3-1/TRBV3-2; J gene: TRBJ2-7; D gene: -; clone size: once; CDR3 length: 13; CDR3 DNA: TGTGCCAGCAGCCCCCGACAGTACTACGAGCAGTACTTC; CDR3 protein: CASSPRQYYEQYF